Included here is one T cell receptor (beta chain) sequence, with context. This sample was taken from a study of shared clonotypes between healthy human individuals. Germline trimming cut 4 bases from V and 8 bases from J; bases unmatched to any gene: 7. This CDR3 has 14 residues. Germline V lookup: CDR1 WSHSY, CDR2 SAAADI. Some clones are missing from TCRdb's copy, which holds only in-frame ones; the method was immunoSEQ multiplex PCR. This sample has some 2,100,000 clones; roughly 95% occur once, and the top ten carry 0.1% to 0.15%. Sequenced material: naive CD4+ T cells sorted from blood. Described subset: CD45RA+ positively selected. The chain carries TRBV10-2 and TRBJ2-1; 8 bases map to TRBD2. This clonotype originated in a man between 18 and 35 years old in good health. DNA of the CDR3: TGCGCCAGCAGTGGACTAGCGAATAGGGATGAGCAGTTCTTC. Encoded protein: CASSGLANRDEQFF.